The 24 T cell receptor beta chains presented below share a single source sample, sequenced in a study of T cells after yellow fever vaccination. TCRdb fed the 5' RACE reads into MiXCR, producing one record per CDR3 protein. This repertoire shows hundreds of thousands of distinct CDR3 sequences, about 10% found once; its top ten account for about 3.7%. Sequences were derived from CD4+ T cells sorted from PBMCs, sampled 5 days after the yellow fever booster vaccination. Receptors were obtained from a man younger than 35 who received the YFV17D yellow fever vaccine.

This sequence joins TRBV20-1 and TRBJ2-1; the match to TRBD2 covers 10 bases. The CDR3 loop spans 16 amino acids. The germline CDR1 and CDR2 sequences are DFQATT and SNEGSKA (reference sequence). V lost 1 base, J lost 5 bases, and 8 bases stayed unmatched. The CDR3 region has the DNA TGCAGTGCTAGAGGTCTAGCGGGGGCTTCCCACAATGAGCAGTTCTTC. Its protein product is CSARGLAGASHNEQFF.

The chain is built from TRBV27 and TRBJ1-2; maybe TRBD1 (6 bases). This CDR3 spans 16 amino acids. Looked up from germline, CDR1 is MNHEY and CDR2 is SMNVEV (reference sequence). Trimming took off 6 bases at V and 3 bases at J, with 20 bases between the two ends. This CDR3 reads CASRKSWGALDYGYTF. CDR3 bases: TGTGCCAGCAGAAAAAGTTGGGGGGCGCTGGACTATGGCTACACCTTC.

The chain joins TRBV7-2 to TRBJ2-7; 9 positions match TRBD1. V shed 3 bases, J shed 2 bases, and the junction held 2 bases outside the gene matches. Germline lookup yields CDR1 SGHTA and CDR2 FQGNSA. CDR3 length: 14 amino acids. The CDR3 nucleotides are TGTGCCAGCAGCTTTGACAGGGGGACCTACGAGCAGTACTTC. Residues: CASSFDRGTYEQYF.

This clonotype was counted between two and nine times. The chain links TRBV5-1 to TRBJ1-2, with 9 positions matching TRBD1. CDR3 length equals 16 residues. CDR1 is SGHRS and CDR2 is YFSETQ in the germline V gene. The trim removed 4 bases at V and 8 bases at J, leaving 15 bases unmatched. The CDR3 protein is CASSRVPRRTGDGYTF. Here the CDR3 DNA reads TGCGCCAGCAGCCGGGTACCCCGAAGGACAGGGGACGGCTACACCTTC.

This clonotype was recorded many times. The chain has TRBV5-6 and TRBJ2-7; D is perhaps TRBD1 (6 bases). This CDR3 has 14 amino acids. V gave up 2 bases and J gave up 3 bases, with 12 bases separating them. CDR1 and CDR2 from the germline V gene are SGHDT and YYEEEE. Written as DNA, the CDR3 is TGTGCCAGCAGCTTCGAGACAGGACGCTACGAGCAGTACGTC. Its translation: CASSFETGRYEQYV.

The J gene is TRBJ2-2, the V gene TRBV2; tentatively, D is TRBD2 (6 bases). V was cut by 6 bases and J by 1 base, with 15 bases left in between. CDR1 and CDR2 (germline): SNHLY, FYNNEI. The CDR3 is 16 residues long. The DNA for the CDR3 is TGTGCCAGCAGGGGGGGTTTGAGGGGGAACACCGGGGAGCTGTTTTTT. Its protein product is CASRGGLRGNTGELFF.

The V call is TRBV5-1, the J call TRBJ2-2; 10 bases fit TRBD1. Looked up from germline, CDR1 is SGHRS and CDR2 is YFSETQ. After removal of 3 bases from V and 7 bases from J, the junction contained 6 bases not matched to a gene. The CDR3 sequence is 15 residues long. The CDR3 region is CASSSGQGVIGELFF. The CDR3 DNA reads as TGCGCCAGCAGCTCAGGACAGGGGGTTATCGGGGAGCTGTTTTTT.

The chain carries TRBV5-4 and TRBJ2-5; D perhaps matches TRBD2 (5 bases). The germline gives CDR1 SGHNT, CDR2 YYREEE (reference sequence). V was clipped by 2 bases and J by 2 bases, with 16 bases between them. This CDR3 region has 16 residues. This CDR3 reads CASSLGITRRQETQYF. The CDR3 nucleotides read TGTGCCAGCAGCTTAGGGATTACTAGGAGGCAAGAGACCCAGTACTTC.

The rearrangement links TRBV3-2 to TRBJ2-7; TRBD1, as called in the table, went unchecked against the DNA. TRBV3-2 is marked as a pseudogene. The CDR3 runs 14 residues. The DNA for the CDR3 is TGTGCCAGCAGCCTATTCGACAGGACCTACGAGCAGTACGTC. Protein sequence: CASSLFDRTYEQYV.

The genes are TRBV3-1 and TRBJ2-7, with unresolved D. This CDR3 spans 11 amino acids. The germline V gene encodes CDR1 LGHDT and CDR2 YNNKEL (reference sequence). The V and J ends lost 6 bases and 5 bases respectively, with 8 bases between them. CDR3 region: CASRIGNEQYF. The CDR3 bases are TGTGCCAGCAGAATTGGGAACGAGCAGTACTTC.

This clonotype has ten or more counts. V is TRBV7-2 and J is TRBJ2-1; TRBD2 agrees at 7 bases. The J segment lost 7 bases and the V segment lost 1 base, leaving 4 bases of the junction unmatched. Germline V gives CDR1 SGHTA, CDR2 FQGNSA. The CDR3 is 14 residues long. CDR3 in DNA: TGTGCCAGCAGCTTAGGGGGTAGCGGGAATGAGCAGTTCTTC. This encodes CASSLGGSGNEQFF.

This chain connects TRBV2 to TRBJ2-2, with D perhaps TRBD1 or TRBD2 (5 bases each). Germline CDR1 and CDR2: SNHLY and FYNNEI. V was pared by 2 bases and J by 1 base, with 11 bases between. CDR3 size: 16 residues. The CDR3 bases are TGTGCCAGCAGTGAAATAGGGACGATGAACACCGGGGAGCTGTTTTTT. Translated: CASSEIGTMNTGELFF. Using reference TRBV2 and TRBJ2-2 for the parts outside the CDR3, the full variable domain is EPEVTQTPSHQVTQMGQEVILRCVPISNHLYFYWYRQILGQKVEFLVSFYNNEISEKSEIFDDQFSVERPDGSNFTLKIRSTKLEDSAMYFCASSEIGTMNTGELFFGEGSRLTVL.

The chain links TRBV12-3 or TRBV12-4 to TRBJ1-3, with a possible D match to TRBD1 (6 bases). The V end was cut by 6 bases, the J end by 8 bases, with 14 bases between. CDR3 length: 13 amino acids. CDR3: CASRKNREHTIYF. The CDR3 bases are TGTGCCAGCAGAAAAAACAGGGAACACACCATATATTTT.

This clonotype was recorded a few times. The chain recombines TRBV5-1 with TRBJ2-7; weak D call: TRBD2 (5 bases). The V end lost 5 bases, the J end lost 5 bases, and 17 bases lay between the germline ends. The CDR3 contains 14 residues. Germline V gives CDR1 SGHRS, CDR2 YFSETQ. CDR3: CASSRAEPGDEQYV. Here the CDR3 DNA reads TGCGCCAGCAGTCGCGCGGAACCCGGGGACGAGCAGTACGTC.

This clonotype turned up a few times. The chain combines TRBV3-1 with TRBJ2-6, with D tentatively TRBD1 (5 bases). From germline, CDR1 is LGHDT and CDR2 YNNKEL (reference sequence). Trimming left V 3 bases short and J 6 bases short, with 12 bases between. The CDR3 totals 15 residues. CDR3 sequence: CASSHHRSLANVLTF. The CDR3 DNA is TGTGCCAGCAGCCACCACAGGTCATTGGCCAACGTCCTGACTTTC.

This clonotype appeared a single time. This chain links TRBV18 with TRBJ2-2, with TRBD2 matching over 12 bases. CDR3 size: 17 residues. Germline V CDR1 and CDR2: KGHSH, LQKENI. The junction had 6 bases not matched to a gene; V was cut back by 6 bases and J by 1 base. CDR3 sequence: CASSPTSGGQNTGELFF. In DNA form, the CDR3 reads TGTGCCAGCTCCCCGACTAGCGGGGGCCAGAACACCGGGGAGCTGTTTTTT.

The table lists this clonotype with a few counts. The chain recombines TRBV2 with TRBJ2-7; D not certain. From germline, CDR1 is SNHLY and CDR2 FYNNEI. Trimming left V 5 bases short and J 1 base short, with 15 bases between. The CDR3 loop spans 15 amino acids. CDR3 residues: CASSKDQPSSYEQYF. DNA of the CDR3: TGTGCCAGCAGTAAGGACCAGCCTAGTTCCTACGAGCAGTACTTC.

The V gene is TRBV20-1, the J gene TRBJ2-3, with TRBD1 as a possible D gene (6 bases). Germline V lookup: CDR1 DFQATT, CDR2 SNEGSKA (reference sequence). V gave up 4 bases and J gave up 2 bases, with 16 bases separating them. The CDR3 has 15 residues. The CDR3 region is CSATGGQSATDTQYF. The CDR3, as DNA: TGCAGTGCTACTGGGGGCCAAAGCGCCACAGATACGCAGTATTTT.

The table lists this clonotype with many counts. A junction boundary mismatches the germline segment, possibly from a read error. This chain links TRBV7-7 with TRBJ2-3, with D possibly TRBD1 on 6 matching bases. Germline-derived CDR1 and CDR2 are SSHAT and FNYEAQ (reference sequence). The CDR3 runs to 18 residues. CDR3 loop: CASSLEGIGRGGTDTQYF. The CDR3 coding sequence is TGTGCTAGCAGCTTAGAGGGTATTGGCAGGGGAGGCACAGATACGCAGTATTTT.

The sample holds many counts of this clonotype. The chain joins TRBV7-3 to TRBJ2-2; no firm D call. The ends were cut back, 2 bases at V and 5 bases at J, with 9 bases in the middle. The CDR3 spans 14 residues. Germline assignment: CDR1 SGHTA and CDR2 FQGTGA. DNA of the CDR3: TGTGCCAGCAGCTTATACGCCCAAACCGGGGAGCTGTTTTTT. It yields the protein CASSLYAQTGELFF.

This clonotype was counted many times. The chain links TRBV7-8 to TRBJ1-1; no clear D gene. The V end was cut by 1 base, the J end by 2 bases, with 20 bases between. Germline values: CDR1 SGHVS, CDR2 FQNEAQ. The CDR3 is made up of 18 amino acids. CDR3 sequence (DNA): TGTGCCAGCAGCTTAGGCCGTCGTAGTGCGGGGTCAAACACTGAAGCTTTCTTT. It translates to CASSLGRRSAGSNTEAFF.

The V and J genes are TRBV20-1 and TRBJ2-3; the D gene is possibly TRBD2 (7 bases). Germline-derived CDR1 and CDR2 are DFQATT and SNEGSKA (reference sequence). The CDR3 is made up of 14 amino acids. V was clipped by 3 bases and J by 6 bases, with 16 bases between them. CDR3 sequence reads: CSARRGGPRDTQYF. CDR3 DNA sequence: TGCAGTGCTAGGCGCGGGGGCCCGCGGGATACGCAGTATTTT.

This clonotype came up a few times. The chain recombines TRBV10-3 with TRBJ1-2, with D possibly TRBD1 on 6 matching bases. CDR1 and CDR2 (germline): ENHRY, SYGVKD. This CDR3 region has 13 residues. V lost 7 bases, J lost 4 bases, and 13 bases lay in between. CDR3 DNA sequence: TGTGCCATCAAGGGGGAGATAACCTATGGCTACACCTTC. Its translation: CAIKGEITYGYTF.

This clonotype was picked up a small number of times. The J gene is TRBJ1-5, the V gene TRBV6-6; no definite D call. V was trimmed by 0 bases and J by 4 bases, leaving 10 bases between them. This CDR3 region has 15 residues. Germline values: CDR1 MNHNY, CDR2 SVGAGI (reference sequence). CDR3 nucleotides: TGTGCCAGCAGTTACTCTCAGCCGAGGAATCAGCCCCAGCATTTT. Translation: CASSYSQPRNQPQHF.